What follows describes a single TCR beta chain. Its target is not known. The data derive from a study of shared clonotypes between healthy human individuals. Terminally differentiated effector memory CD45RA+ cells were excluded from the naive CD8 cells, which were CD45RO-negative and positively selected for CCR7. Germline lookup yields CDR1 MDHEN and CDR2 SYDVKM. The CDR3 has 15 residues. Trimming removed 8 bases from V and 7 bases from J, with 21 bases in between. The authors loaded about 200 ng DNA, roughly 27,000 T cell genomes, into sorted-subset replicate PCRs. Authors' analysis steps: For the immunoSEQ data, sequences were junction-only without quality scores, so filtering differed. Clones were read by immunoSEQ multiplex PCR, and TCRdb kept only the in-frame ones, dropping some. From that table come the V and J calls and clone size; the DNA was used to work out D and trimming. Here the sample spans about 2,100,000 clones, around 93% being singletons.

Study results and caveats: Clonotypes which were not shared had lower generation probabilities than clonotypes that all four donors shared. Owing to a small donor count, the genetic and exposure-history diversity represented was limited.

The clonotype comes from a man between 18 and 35 years old in good health. Some clones in this sample may be carry-over from other donors' samples. V usage is TRBV28 and J usage is TRBJ1-3; no clear D. What was sequenced was naive CD8+ T cells from PBMCs. CDR3 in DNA: TGTGCCAGCGAGCCCGAAGATGAACGGTGGAACACCATATATTTT. Translated: CASEPEDERWNTIYF.